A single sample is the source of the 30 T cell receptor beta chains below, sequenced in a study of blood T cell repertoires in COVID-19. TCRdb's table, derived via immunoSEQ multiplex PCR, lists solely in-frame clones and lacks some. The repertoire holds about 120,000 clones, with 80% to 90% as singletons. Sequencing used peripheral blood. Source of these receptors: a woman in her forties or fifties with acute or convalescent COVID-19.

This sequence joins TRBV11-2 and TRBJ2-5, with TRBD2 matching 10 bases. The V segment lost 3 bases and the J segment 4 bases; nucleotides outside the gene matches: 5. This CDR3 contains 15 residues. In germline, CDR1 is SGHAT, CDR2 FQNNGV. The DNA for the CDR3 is TGTGCCAGCAGCTTCTCAGCGGGGGGGCCAGAGACCCAGTACTTC. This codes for CASSFSAGGPETQYF.

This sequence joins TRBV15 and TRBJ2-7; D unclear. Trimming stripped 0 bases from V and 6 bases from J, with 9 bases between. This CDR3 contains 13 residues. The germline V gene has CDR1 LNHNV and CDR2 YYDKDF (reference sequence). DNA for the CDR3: TGTGCCACCAGCAGAGATTTTTCCAGCGAGCAGTACTTC. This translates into CATSRDFSSEQYF.

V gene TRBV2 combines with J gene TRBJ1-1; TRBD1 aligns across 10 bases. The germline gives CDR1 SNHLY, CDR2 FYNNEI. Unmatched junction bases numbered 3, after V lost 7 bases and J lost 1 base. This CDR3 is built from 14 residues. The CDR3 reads CASKGTGENTEAFF. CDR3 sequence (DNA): TGTGCCAGCAAGGGGACAGGGGAGAACACTGAAGCTTTCTTT.

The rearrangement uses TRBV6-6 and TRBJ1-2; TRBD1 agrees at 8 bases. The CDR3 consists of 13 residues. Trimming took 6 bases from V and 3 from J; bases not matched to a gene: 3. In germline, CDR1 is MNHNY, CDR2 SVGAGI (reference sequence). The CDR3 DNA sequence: TGTGCCAGCAGGTCAGGGGGCGACTATGGCTACACCTTC. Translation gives CASRSGGDYGYTF.

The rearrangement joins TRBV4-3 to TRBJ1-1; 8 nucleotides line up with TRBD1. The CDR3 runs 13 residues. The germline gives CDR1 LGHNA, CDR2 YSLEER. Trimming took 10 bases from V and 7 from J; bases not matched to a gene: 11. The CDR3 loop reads CATSLGTGYEAFF. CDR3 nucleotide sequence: TGCGCCACCTCTCTCGGGACAGGTTATGAAGCTTTCTTT.

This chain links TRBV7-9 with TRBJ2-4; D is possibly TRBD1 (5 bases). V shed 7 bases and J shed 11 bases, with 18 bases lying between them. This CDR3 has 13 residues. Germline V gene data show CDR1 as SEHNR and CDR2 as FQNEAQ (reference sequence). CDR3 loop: CASNPNGAIFQYF. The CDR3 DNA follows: TGTGCCAGCAACCCTAATGGGGCAATCTTTCAGTACTTC.

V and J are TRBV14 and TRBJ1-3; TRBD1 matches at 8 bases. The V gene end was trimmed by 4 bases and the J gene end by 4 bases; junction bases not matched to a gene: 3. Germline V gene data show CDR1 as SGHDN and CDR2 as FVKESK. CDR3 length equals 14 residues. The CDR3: CASSPRQGGNTIYF. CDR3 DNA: TGTGCCAGCAGCCCCCGACAGGGGGGAAACACCATATATTTT.

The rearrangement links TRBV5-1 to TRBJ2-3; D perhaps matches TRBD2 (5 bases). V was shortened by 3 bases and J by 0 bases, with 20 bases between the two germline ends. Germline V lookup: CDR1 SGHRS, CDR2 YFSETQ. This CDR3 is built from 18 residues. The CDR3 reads CASSSNIFGEPSTDTQYF. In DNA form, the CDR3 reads TGCGCCAGCAGCTCGAATATATTTGGGGAGCCCAGCACAGATACGCAGTATTTT. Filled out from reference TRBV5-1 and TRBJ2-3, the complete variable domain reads KAGVTQTPRYLIKTRGQQVTLSCSPISGHRSVSWYQQTPGQGLQFLFEYFSETQRNKGNFPGRFSGRQFSNSRSEMNVSTLELGDSALYLCASSSNIFGEPSTDTQYFGPGTRLTVL.

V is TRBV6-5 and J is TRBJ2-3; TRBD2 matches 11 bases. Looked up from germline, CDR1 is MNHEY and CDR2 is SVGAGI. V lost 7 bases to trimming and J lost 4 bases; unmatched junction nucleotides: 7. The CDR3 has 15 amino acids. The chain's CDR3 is CASTSLAGVSDTQYF. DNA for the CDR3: TGTGCCAGCACCTCACTAGCGGGAGTTTCAGATACGCAGTATTTT.

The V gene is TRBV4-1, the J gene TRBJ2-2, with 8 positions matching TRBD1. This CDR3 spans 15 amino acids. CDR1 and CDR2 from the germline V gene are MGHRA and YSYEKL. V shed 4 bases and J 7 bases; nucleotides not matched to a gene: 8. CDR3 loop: CASSPQGAPGGELFF. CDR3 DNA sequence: TGCGCCAGCAGCCCGCAGGGGGCGCCGGGCGGGGAGCTGTTTTTT.

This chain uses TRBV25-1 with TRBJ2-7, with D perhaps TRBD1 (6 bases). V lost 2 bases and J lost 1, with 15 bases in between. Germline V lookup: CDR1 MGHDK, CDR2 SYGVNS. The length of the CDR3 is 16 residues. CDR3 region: CASSEPGKGVSYEQYF. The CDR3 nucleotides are TGTGCCAGCAGTGAACCCGGCAAGGGGGTTTCCTACGAGCAGTACTTC.

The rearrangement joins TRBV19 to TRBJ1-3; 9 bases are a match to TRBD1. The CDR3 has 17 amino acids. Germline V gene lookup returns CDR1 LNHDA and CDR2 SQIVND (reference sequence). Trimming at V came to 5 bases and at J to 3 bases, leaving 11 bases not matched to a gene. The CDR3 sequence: CASSASQGARFGNTIYF. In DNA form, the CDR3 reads TGTGCCAGTAGTGCCTCACAGGGGGCGCGCTTTGGAAACACCATATATTTT.

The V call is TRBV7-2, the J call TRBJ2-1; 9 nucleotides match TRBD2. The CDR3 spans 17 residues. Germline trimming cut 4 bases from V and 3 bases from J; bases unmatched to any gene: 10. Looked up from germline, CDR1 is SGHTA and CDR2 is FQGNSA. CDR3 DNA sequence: TGTGCCAGCAGCTCCCAGGGAAGACTAGCGGTCTACAATGAGCAGTTCTTC. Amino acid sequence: CASSSQGRLAVYNEQFF.

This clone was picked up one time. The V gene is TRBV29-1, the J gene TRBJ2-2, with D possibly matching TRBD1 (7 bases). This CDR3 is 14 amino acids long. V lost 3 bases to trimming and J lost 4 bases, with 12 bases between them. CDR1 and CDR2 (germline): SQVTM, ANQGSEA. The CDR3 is CSVETGRRTGELFF. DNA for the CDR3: TGCAGCGTTGAGACAGGGAGGCGCACCGGGGAGCTGTTTTTT.

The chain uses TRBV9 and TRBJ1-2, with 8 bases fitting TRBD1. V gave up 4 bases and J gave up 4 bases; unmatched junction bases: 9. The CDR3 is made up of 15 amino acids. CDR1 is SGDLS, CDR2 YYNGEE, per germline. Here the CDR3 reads CASSFQGASGYGYTF. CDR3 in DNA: TGTGCCAGCAGCTTCCAGGGGGCTTCTGGCTATGGCTACACCTTC.

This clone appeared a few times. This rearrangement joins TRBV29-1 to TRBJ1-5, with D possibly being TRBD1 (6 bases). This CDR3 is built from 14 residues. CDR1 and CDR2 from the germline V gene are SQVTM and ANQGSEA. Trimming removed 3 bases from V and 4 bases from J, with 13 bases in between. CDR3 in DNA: TGCAGCGTTGAGTTACAGGGAGGGAATCAGCCCCAGCATTTT. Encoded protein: CSVELQGGNQPQHF.

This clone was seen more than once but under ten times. The CDR3 coding sequence is TGCGCCAGCTCGGAACAGGCCAACACCGGGGAGCTGTTTTTT. This encodes CASSEQANTGELFF. The chain is built from TRBV10-1 and TRBJ2-2; D is perhaps TRBD1 (5 bases). Trimming cost V 8 bases and J 2 bases, with 12 bases left between them. CDR1 is WNHNN, CDR2 SYGVQD, per germline (reference sequence). The CDR3 sequence is 14 residues long.

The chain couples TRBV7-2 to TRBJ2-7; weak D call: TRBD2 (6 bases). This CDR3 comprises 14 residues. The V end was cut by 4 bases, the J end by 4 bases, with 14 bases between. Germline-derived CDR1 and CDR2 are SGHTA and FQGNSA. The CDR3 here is CASSSLGGVYEQYF. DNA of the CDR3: TGTGCCAGCAGCTCCCTCGGCGGGGTTTACGAGCAGTACTTC.

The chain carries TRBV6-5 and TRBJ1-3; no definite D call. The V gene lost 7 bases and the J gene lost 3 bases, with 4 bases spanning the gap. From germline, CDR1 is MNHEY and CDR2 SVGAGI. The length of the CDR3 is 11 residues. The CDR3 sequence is CASIFGNTIYF. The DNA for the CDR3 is TGTGCCAGCATCTTTGGAAACACCATATATTTT.

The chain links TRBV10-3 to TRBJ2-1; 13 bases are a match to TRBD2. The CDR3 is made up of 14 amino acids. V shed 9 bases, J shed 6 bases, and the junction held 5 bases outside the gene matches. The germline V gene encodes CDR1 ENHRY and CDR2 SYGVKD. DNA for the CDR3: TGTGCCATGGGGACTAGCGGGGAGGGCAATGAGCAGTTCTTC. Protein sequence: CAMGTSGEGNEQFF.

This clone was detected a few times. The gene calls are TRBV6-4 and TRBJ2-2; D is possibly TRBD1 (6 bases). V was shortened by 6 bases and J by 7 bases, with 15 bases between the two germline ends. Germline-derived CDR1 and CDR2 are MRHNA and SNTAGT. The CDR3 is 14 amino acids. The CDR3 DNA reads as TGTGCCAGCAGCCCACAGGGAATTGGCGGGGAGCTGTTTTTT. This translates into CASSPQGIGGELFF.

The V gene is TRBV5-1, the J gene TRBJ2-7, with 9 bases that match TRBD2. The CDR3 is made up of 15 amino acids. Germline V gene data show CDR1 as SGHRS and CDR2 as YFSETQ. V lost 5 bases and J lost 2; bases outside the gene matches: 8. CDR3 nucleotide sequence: TGCGCCAGCAGACTAGGACTAGCGTCTACCTACGAGCAGTACTTC. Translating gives CASRLGLASTYEQYF.

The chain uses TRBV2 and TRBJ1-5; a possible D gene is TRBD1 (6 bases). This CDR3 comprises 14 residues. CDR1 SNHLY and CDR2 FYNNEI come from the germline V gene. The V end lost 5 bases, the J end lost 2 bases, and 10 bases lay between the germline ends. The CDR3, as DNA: TGTGCCAGCAGTCAGACAGGCGGCAATCAGCCCCAGCATTTT. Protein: CASSQTGGNQPQHF.

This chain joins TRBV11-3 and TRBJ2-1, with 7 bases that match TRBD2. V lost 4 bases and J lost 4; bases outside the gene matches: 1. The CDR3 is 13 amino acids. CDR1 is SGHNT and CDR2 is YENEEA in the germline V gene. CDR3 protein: CASSSGLYNEQFF. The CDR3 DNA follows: TGTGCCAGCAGCTCGGGACTATACAATGAGCAGTTCTTC. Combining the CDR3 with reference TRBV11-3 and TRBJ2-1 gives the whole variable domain EAGVVQSPRYKIIEKKQPVAFWCNPISGHNTLYWYLQNLGQGPELLIRYENEEAVDDSQLPKDRFSAERLKGVDSTLKIQPAELGDSAVYLCASSSGLYNEQFFGPGTRLTVL.

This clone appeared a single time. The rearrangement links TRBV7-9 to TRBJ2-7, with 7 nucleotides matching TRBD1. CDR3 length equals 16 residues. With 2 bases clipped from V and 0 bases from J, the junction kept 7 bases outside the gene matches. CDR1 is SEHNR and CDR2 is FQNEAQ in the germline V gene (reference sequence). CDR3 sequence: CASSLFGDSVSYEQYF. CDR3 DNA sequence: TGTGCCAGCAGCTTATTTGGGGACAGCGTCTCCTACGAGCAGTACTTC. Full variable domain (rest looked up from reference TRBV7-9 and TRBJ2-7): DTGVSQNPRHKITKRGQNVTFRCDPISEHNRLYWYRQTLGQGPEFLTYFQNEAQLEKSRLLSDRFSAERPKGSFSTLEIQRTEQGDSAMYLCASSLFGDSVSYEQYFGPGTRLTVT.

The CDR3 loop is CASSLGTGGSGYGYTF. CDR3 nucleotide sequence: TGTGCCAGCAGCTTGGGTACAGGGGGCTCGGGCTATGGCTACACCTTC. The rearrangement uses TRBV7-2 and TRBJ1-2; 9 bases match TRBD1. The germline gives CDR1 SGHTA, CDR2 FQGNSA. With 3 bases clipped from V and 4 bases from J, the junction kept 9 bases outside the gene matches. The CDR3 covers 16 residues.

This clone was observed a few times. The DNA for the CDR3 is TGTGCCAGCAGCACCCTAGCGGGGCAGGAAAACATTCAGTACTTC. The encoded protein is CASSTLAGQENIQYF. The chain couples TRBV9 to TRBJ2-4; TRBD2 matches 9 bases. Looked up from germline, CDR1 is SGDLS and CDR2 is YYNGEE. After removal of 4 bases from V and 5 bases from J, the junction contained 7 bases not matched to a gene. This CDR3 is built from 15 residues.

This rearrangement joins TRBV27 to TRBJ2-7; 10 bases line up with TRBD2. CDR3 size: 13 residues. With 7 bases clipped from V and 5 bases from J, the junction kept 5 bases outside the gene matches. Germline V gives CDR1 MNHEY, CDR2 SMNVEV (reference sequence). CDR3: CASKGLAFNEQYF. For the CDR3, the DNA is TGTGCCAGCAAGGGACTAGCGTTTAACGAGCAGTACTTC.

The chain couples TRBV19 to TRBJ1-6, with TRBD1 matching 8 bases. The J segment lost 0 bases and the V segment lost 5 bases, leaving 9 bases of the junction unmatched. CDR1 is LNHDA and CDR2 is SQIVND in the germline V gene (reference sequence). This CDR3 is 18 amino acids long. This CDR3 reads CASSVSGTGFSYNSPLHF. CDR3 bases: TGTGCCAGTAGTGTATCCGGGACAGGTTTCTCCTATAATTCACCCCTCCACTTT.

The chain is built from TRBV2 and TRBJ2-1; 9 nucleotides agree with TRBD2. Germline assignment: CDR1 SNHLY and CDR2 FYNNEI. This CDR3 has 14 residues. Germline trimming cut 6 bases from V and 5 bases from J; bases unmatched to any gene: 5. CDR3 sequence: CASSQREDDNEQFF. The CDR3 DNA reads TGTGCCAGCAGCCAGCGGGAGGACGACAATGAGCAGTTCTTC.